These 25 T cell receptor beta chains were sequenced from one sample in a study of cytomegalovirus exposure and HLA in healthy donors listed by TCRdb under 2017. Libraries were prepared through the immunoSEQ multiplex PCR assay. A mixture of 60 forward primers for TCR Vbeta segments and 13 reverse primers for TCR Jbeta segments was used in the multiplex PCR. TCRdb holds this immuneACCESS table with in-frame rearrangements only. Some clones are missing; in checked studies, unresolved V genes explain under half, and the rest has no known cause. This sample holds roughly 200,000 clones; roughly 74% were observed only once. Over 12% of the sample goes to the ten largest clones. What was sequenced was PBMCs. These receptors were obtained from a woman in her twenties or thirties in good health and CMV-seropositive.

The chain joins TRBV19 to TRBJ1-4; D is unresolved. With 5 bases removed from V and 5 bases from J, the gap between germline ends came to 15 bases. The CDR3 loop spans 15 amino acids. CDR1 and CDR2 (germline): LNHDA, SQIVND (reference sequence). In DNA form, the CDR3 reads TGTGCCAGTAGTGGGAGGTCAGACGCGAATGAAAAACTGTTTTTT. It encodes CASSGRSDANEKLFF.

The chain couples TRBV30 to TRBJ1-2; TRBD1 is a possible D gene (6 bases). Germline CDR1 reads GTSNPN; CDR2 reads SVGIG (reference sequence). The CDR3 consists of 11 residues. Trimming took off 7 bases at V and 4 bases at J, with 10 bases between the two ends. In DNA, the CDR3 is TGTGCCTTCTCGGACAGCTATGGCTACACCTTC. Encoded protein: CAFSDSYGYTF.

V and J are TRBV19 and TRBJ1-5, with a possible D match to TRBD1 (5 bases). V lost 6 bases, J lost 9 bases, and 15 bases lay in between. This CDR3 is 13 amino acids long. Germline CDR1 reads LNHDA; CDR2 reads SQIVND (reference sequence). The CDR3 DNA follows: TGTGCCAGTAGCGACAGCGGGGGAGGGCCCCAGCATTTT. Protein product: CASSDSGGGPQHF.

V usage is TRBV5-4 and J usage is TRBJ2-7; 11 bases line up with TRBD2. This CDR3 has 17 residues. Per the germline V gene, CDR1 is SGHNT and CDR2 is YYREEE (reference sequence). After removal of 2 bases from V and 2 bases from J, the junction contained 9 bases not matched to a gene. The CDR3 bases are TGTGCCAGCAGCTTTTTGGCTAGCGGGGGGATACCCTACGAGCAGTACTTC. Its translation is CASSFLASGGIPYEQYF.

This chain uses TRBV4-1 with TRBJ2-5; the match to TRBD1 covers 8 bases. Matching the DNA end better, TRBJ2-7 makes the J call doubtful. Germline CDR1 and CDR2: MGHRA and YSYEKL. CDR3 size: 14 residues. The CDR3: CASSNGQGYYEQYF. The DNA of the CDR3 is TGCGCCAGCAGCAACGGACAGGGCTACTACGAGCAGTACTTC.

Comment on this clone: Distinct nucleotide sequences in the sample also encode this CDR3. V is TRBV27 and J is TRBJ1-3, with 7 bases aligning to TRBD1. Trimming took 6 bases from V and 11 from J; bases not matched to a gene: 22. The germline V gene has CDR1 MNHEY and CDR2 SMNVEV (reference sequence). The CDR3 covers 17 residues. In nucleotides, the CDR3 is TGTGCCAGCAGGGAGACAGGGCACCCCCTCGCCAGAAGTGCCATATATTTT. This gives the protein CASRETGHPLARSAIYF.

This rearrangement joins TRBV13 to TRBJ2-3; a weak D match, TRBD2 (6 bases). The germline CDR1 and CDR2 sequences are PRHDT and FYEKMQ (reference sequence). The CDR3 has 18 amino acids. Trimming stripped 5 bases from V and 5 bases from J, with 26 bases between. CDR3 nucleotides: TGTGCCAGCAGCAGGGACGGGAACAGACTAGGCGAGAGAGATACGCAGTATTTT. Protein product: CASSRDGNRLGERDTQYF.

This clone was found a few times. The chain recombines TRBV5-6 with TRBJ1-2; D ambiguous. The CDR3 loop spans 14 amino acids. Per the germline V gene, CDR1 is SGHDT and CDR2 is YYEEEE. V lost 2 bases to trimming and J lost 6 bases, with 14 bases between them. The CDR3 here is CASSLPDAGDGYTF. In DNA, the CDR3 is TGTGCCAGCAGCTTACCCGACGCGGGCGATGGCTACACCTTC.

The chain combines TRBV29-1 with TRBJ1-1; D ambiguous. In germline, CDR1 is SQVTM, CDR2 ANQGSEA. Trimming cost V 5 bases and J 8 bases, with 15 bases left between them. This CDR3 has 12 residues. CDR3 in DNA: TGCAGCGTTATAGACCACACTAGGGAAGCTTTCTTT. This sequence encodes CSVIDHTREAFF.

This rearrangement joins TRBV28 to TRBJ2-1; the match to TRBD2 covers 12 bases. Trimming took 5 bases from V and 4 from J; bases not matched to a gene: 3. Germline-derived CDR1 and CDR2 are MDHEN and SYDVKM. This CDR3 spans 15 amino acids. The CDR3 reads CASSPLAGGYNEQFF. Here the CDR3 DNA reads TGTGCCAGCAGTCCCCTAGCGGGGGGGTACAATGAGCAGTTCTTC.

This CDR3 is CASSELGRGIGEQFF. The DNA for the CDR3 is TGTGCCAGCAGTGAACTCGGTAGGGGGATAGGTGAGCAGTTCTTC. The chain couples TRBV6-1 to TRBJ2-1; perhaps TRBD1 as D (6 bases). This CDR3 region has 15 residues. V was trimmed by 2 bases and J by 9 bases, leaving 17 bases between them. Germline V lookup: CDR1 MNHNS, CDR2 SASEGT.

The chain joins TRBV7-8 to TRBJ2-1; the D gene is possibly TRBD1 (6 bases). CDR3 size: 16 residues. V was shortened by 5 bases and J by 7 bases, with 21 bases between the two germline ends. Per the germline V gene, CDR1 is SGHVS and CDR2 is FQNEAQ. CDR3 protein: CASSRKRDNSGNEQFF. The CDR3 DNA follows: TGTGCCAGCAGCCGAAAACGGGACAACTCCGGAAATGAGCAGTTCTTC.

The gene calls are TRBV21-1 and TRBJ2-5; the D call in the table, TRBD1, was not verified against the DNA. TRBV21-1 is marked as a pseudogene. CDR3 size: 15 residues. The CDR3 loop is CASSARDRGRETQYF. The CDR3 DNA reads as TGTGCCAGCAGCGCCCGGGACAGGGGGAGGGAGACCCAGTACTTC.

This rearrangement joins TRBV2 to TRBJ2-5; 10 bases align to TRBD1. The CDR3 is 14 residues long. The V segment lost 5 bases and the J segment 4 bases; nucleotides outside the gene matches: 4. The germline gives CDR1 SNHLY, CDR2 FYNNEI. CDR3 in DNA: TGTGCCAGCAGTTTGACAGGGGGCGGAGAGACCCAGTACTTC. Residues: CASSLTGGGETQYF.

This clone was picked up one time. The V and J genes are TRBV7-9 and TRBJ2-7; 10 bases match TRBD2. This CDR3 comprises 18 residues. With V trimmed by 4 bases and J by 7 bases, 19 bases remained unmatched. Germline-derived CDR1 and CDR2 are SEHNR and FQNEAQ (reference sequence). CDR3 amino acids: CASSYLRTSGGPPGEQYF. CDR3 DNA sequence: TGTGCCAGCAGCTATTTACGGACTAGCGGAGGGCCCCCTGGGGAGCAGTACTTC.

V gene TRBV2 combines with J gene TRBJ1-2, with TRBD1 matching over 9 bases. This CDR3 has 19 residues. Germline trimming cut 3 bases from V and 8 bases from J; bases unmatched to any gene: 22. CDR1 and CDR2 from the germline V gene are SNHLY and FYNNEI. The CDR3, as DNA: TGTGCCAGCAGTGAGGACAGGGGCCGATATAAGGATATTTCGTCGGGCTACACCTTC. Amino acid sequence: CASSEDRGRYKDISSGYTF.

The chain combines TRBV5-1 with TRBJ2-7, with 7 bases matching TRBD2. J gave up 2 bases and V 5 bases, and 7 bases lay outside the gene matches. From germline, CDR1 is SGHRS and CDR2 YFSETQ. This CDR3 has 14 residues. CDR3 in amino acids: CASRGGTSTYEQYF. The CDR3 DNA follows: TGCGCCAGCAGGGGGGGGACCAGTACCTACGAGCAGTACTTC.

The chain has TRBV30 and TRBJ2-3, with 8 bases matching TRBD2. The CDR3 runs to 15 residues. The V segment lost 3 bases and the J segment 4 bases; nucleotides outside the gene matches: 9. The germline V gene has CDR1 GTSNPN and CDR2 SVGIG (reference sequence). The CDR3 loop reads CAWRGPSGSADTQYF. In DNA form, the CDR3 reads TGTGCCTGGAGGGGGCCCAGCGGGAGTGCAGATACGCAGTATTTT.

The chain joins TRBV14 to TRBJ2-1, with 8 bases that match TRBD2. The CDR3 loop spans 18 amino acids. CDR1 SGHDN and CDR2 FVKESK come from the germline V gene. After removal of 0 bases from V and 8 bases from J, the junction contained 15 bases not matched to a gene. The DNA of the CDR3 is TGTGCCAGCAGCCAAGATAGAGGGGACGGGGGGGTTTCGGATGAGCAGTTCTTC. It encodes CASSQDRGDGGVSDEQFF.

This clone is a singleton in its sample. The V and J genes are TRBV4-1 and TRBJ2-7; 7 bases match TRBD1. Trimming removed 5 bases from V and 1 base from J; junction bases left unmatched: 5. Germline assignment: CDR1 MGHRA and CDR2 YSYEKL. The CDR3 contains 14 residues. The CDR3 region has the DNA TGCGCCAGCAGCTTTCGACAGGGATCCTACGAGCAGTACTTC. Translation: CASSFRQGSYEQYF.

This clone was observed once. V usage is TRBV6-5 and J usage is TRBJ2-1; 10 nucleotides agree with TRBD2. The CDR3 is made up of 15 amino acids. CDR1 and CDR2 (germline): MNHEY, SVGAGI. Germline trimming cut 6 bases from V and 4 bases from J; bases unmatched to any gene: 6. The chain's CDR3 is CASSLGLARYNEQFF. CDR3 nucleotides: TGTGCCAGCAGCCTGGGACTAGCGCGATACAATGAGCAGTTCTTC.

The table lists this clone with a count of one. The V call is TRBV9, the J call TRBJ1-6; TRBD1 matches 8 bases. The CDR3 sequence is 14 residues long. The germline V gene has CDR1 SGDLS and CDR2 YYNGEE. J was trimmed by 10 bases and V by 3 bases; bases with no gene match: 6. CDR3 coding DNA: TGTGCCAGCAGCGATCGGACAGGGCAATCACCCCTCCACTTT. Translating gives CASSDRTGQSPLHF.

This rearrangement joins TRBV12-5 to TRBJ2-1; TRBD2 aligns across 16 bases. Germline assignment: CDR1 LGHNT and CDR2 FRNRAP. V shed 7 bases and J 5 bases; nucleotides not matched to a gene: 20. The CDR3 loop spans 21 amino acids. The CDR3 protein is CASVQGRRGLAGGPRDNEQFF. The CDR3, as DNA: TGTGCTAGTGTCCAAGGTCGTAGGGGACTAGCGGGAGGGCCTAGGGACAATGAGCAGTTCTTC.

This chain uses TRBV7-2 with TRBJ1-5, with D possibly being TRBD1 (5 bases). The CDR3 runs to 15 residues. The ends were cut back, 1 base at V and 5 bases at J, with 12 bases in the middle. Germline V gene data show CDR1 as SGHTA and CDR2 as FQGNSA. DNA for the CDR3: TGTGCCAGCAGCTTAGTAGGAGTGGGGCATCAGCCCCAGCATTTT. Amino acids: CASSLVGVGHQPQHF.

The chain uses TRBV9 and TRBJ2-5, with D maybe TRBD2 (6 bases). The CDR3 spans 14 residues. V lost 10 bases and J 1 base, leaving 17 bases between the germline ends. Germline values: CDR1 SGDLS, CDR2 YYNGEE. CDR3 region: CAPGRGSRQETQYF. DNA of the CDR3: TGTGCCCCCGGGAGAGGAAGTCGCCAAGAGACCCAGTACTTC.